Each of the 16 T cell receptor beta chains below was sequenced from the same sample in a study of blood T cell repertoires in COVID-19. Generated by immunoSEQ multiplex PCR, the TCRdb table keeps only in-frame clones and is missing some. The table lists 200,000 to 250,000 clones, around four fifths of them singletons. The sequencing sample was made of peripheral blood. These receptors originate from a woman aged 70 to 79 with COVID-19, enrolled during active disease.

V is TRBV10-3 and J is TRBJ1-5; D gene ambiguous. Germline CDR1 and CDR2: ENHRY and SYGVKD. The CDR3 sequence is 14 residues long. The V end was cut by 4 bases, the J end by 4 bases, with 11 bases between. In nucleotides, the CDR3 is TGTGCCATCAGTGCGGCGGGGTTTAATCAGCCCCAGCATTTT. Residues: CAISAAGFNQPQHF.

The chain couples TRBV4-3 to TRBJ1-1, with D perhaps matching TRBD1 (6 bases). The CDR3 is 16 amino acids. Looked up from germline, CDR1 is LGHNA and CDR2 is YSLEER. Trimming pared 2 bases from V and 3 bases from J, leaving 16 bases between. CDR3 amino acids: CASSQRLHRAHTEAFF. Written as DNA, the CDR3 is TGCGCCAGCAGCCAAAGGTTGCACAGGGCGCACACTGAAGCTTTCTTT.

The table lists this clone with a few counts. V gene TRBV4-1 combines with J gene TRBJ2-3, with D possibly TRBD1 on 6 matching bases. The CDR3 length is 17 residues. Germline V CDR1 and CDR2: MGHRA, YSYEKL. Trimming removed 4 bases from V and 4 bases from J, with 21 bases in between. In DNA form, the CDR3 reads TGCGCCAGCAGCCGCGGCCGGGACATCGGAAAGGCAGATACGCAGTATTTT. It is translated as CASSRGRDIGKADTQYF.

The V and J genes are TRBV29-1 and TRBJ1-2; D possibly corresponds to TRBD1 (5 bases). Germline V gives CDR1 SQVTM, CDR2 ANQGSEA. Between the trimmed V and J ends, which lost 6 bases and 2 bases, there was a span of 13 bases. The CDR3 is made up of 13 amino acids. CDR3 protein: CSVKQDTNYGYTF. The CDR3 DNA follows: TGCAGCGTGAAACAGGACACGAACTATGGCTACACCTTC.

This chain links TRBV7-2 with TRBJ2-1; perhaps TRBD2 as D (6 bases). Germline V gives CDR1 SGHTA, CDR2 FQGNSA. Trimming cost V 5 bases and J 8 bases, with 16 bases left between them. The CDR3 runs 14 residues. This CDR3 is CASSPDGTGDEQFF. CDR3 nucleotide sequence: TGTGCCAGCAGCCCCGATGGGACTGGCGATGAGCAGTTCTTC.

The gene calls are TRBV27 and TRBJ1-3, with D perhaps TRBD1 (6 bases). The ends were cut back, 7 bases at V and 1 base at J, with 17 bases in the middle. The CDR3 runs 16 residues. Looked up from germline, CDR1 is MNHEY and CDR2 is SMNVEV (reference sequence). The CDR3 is CASTSLQRGSGNTIYF. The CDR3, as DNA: TGTGCCAGCACTTCCCTTCAAAGGGGGTCTGGAAACACCATATATTTT.

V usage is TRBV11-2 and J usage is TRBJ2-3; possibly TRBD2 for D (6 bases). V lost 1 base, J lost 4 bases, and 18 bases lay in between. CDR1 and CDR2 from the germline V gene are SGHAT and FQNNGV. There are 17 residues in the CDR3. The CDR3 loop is CASSLGGGGIVADTQYF. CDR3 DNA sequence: TGTGCCAGCAGCTTAGGGGGAGGAGGGATAGTAGCAGATACGCAGTATTTT.

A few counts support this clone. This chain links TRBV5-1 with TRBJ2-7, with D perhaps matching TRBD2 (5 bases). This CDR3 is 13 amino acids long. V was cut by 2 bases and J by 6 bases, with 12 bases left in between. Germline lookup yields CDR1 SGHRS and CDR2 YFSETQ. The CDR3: CASSFGSLGEQYF. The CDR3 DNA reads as TGCGCCAGCAGCTTTGGGAGCCTAGGCGAGCAGTACTTC. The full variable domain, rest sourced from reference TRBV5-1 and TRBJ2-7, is KAGVTQTPRYLIKTRGQQVTLSCSPISGHRSVSWYQQTPGQGLQFLFEYFSETQRNKGNFPGRFSGRQFSNSRSEMNVSTLELGDSALYLCASSFGSLGEQYFGPGTRLTVT.

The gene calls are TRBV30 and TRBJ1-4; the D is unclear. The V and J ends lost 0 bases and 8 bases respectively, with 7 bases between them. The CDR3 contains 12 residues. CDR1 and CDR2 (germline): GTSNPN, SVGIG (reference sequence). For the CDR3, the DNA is TGTGCCTGGAGTGTACTAGGGGAAAAACTGTTTTTT. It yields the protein CAWSVLGEKLFF.

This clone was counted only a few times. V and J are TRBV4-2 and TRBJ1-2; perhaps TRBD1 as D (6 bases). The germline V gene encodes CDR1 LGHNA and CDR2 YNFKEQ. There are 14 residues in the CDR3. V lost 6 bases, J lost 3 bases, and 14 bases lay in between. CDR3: CASRPQGIDYGYTF. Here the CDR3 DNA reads TGTGCCAGCAGGCCCCAGGGGATTGACTATGGCTACACCTTC.

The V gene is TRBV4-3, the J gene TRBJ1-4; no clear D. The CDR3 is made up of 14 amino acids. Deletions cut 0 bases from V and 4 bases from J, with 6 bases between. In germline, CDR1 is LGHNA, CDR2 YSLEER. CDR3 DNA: TGCGCCAGCAGCCAAGATCTTGTTAATGAAAAACTGTTTTTT. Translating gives CASSQDLVNEKLFF.

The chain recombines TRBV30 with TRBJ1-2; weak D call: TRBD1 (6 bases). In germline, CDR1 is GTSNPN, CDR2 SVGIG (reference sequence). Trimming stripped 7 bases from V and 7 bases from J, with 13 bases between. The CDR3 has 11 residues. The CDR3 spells CASERGGGYTF. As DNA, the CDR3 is TGTGCCTCGGAAAGAGGGGGTGGCTACACCTTC.

Here the CDR3 reads CAISEGVGLAGGEQFF. The DNA of the CDR3 is TGTGCCATCAGTGAGGGAGTGGGACTAGCGGGTGGCGAGCAGTTCTTC. The chain recombines TRBV10-3 with TRBJ2-1, with 12 bases that match TRBD2. The V gene's germline CDR1 is ENHRY and CDR2 SYGVKD. Trimming removed 2 bases from V and 10 bases from J; junction bases left unmatched: 9. This CDR3 contains 16 residues.

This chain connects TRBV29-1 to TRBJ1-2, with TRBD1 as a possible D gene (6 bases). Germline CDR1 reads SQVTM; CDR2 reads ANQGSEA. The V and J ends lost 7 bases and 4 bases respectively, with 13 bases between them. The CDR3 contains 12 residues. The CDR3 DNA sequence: TGCAGCGGAATGACAGGCATCTATGGCTACACCTTC. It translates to CSGMTGIYGYTF.

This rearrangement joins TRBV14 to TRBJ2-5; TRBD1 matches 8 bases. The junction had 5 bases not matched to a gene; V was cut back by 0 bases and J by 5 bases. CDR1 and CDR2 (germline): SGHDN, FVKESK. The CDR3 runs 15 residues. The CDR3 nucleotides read TGTGCCAGCAGCCAAGATCGGTGGGACAGGGAGACCCAGTACTTC. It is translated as CASSQDRWDRETQYF.

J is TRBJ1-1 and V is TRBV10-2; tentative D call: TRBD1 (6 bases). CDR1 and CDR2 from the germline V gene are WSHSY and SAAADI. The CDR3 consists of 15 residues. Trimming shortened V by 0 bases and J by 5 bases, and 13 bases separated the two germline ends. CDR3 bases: TGCGCCAGCAGTGAGTCGCAGGGGCAGTGGACTGAAGCTTTCTTT. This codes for CASSESQGQWTEAFF.